The 2 T cell receptor beta chains below were found in one sample sequenced in a study of CD8+ T cells in alopecia areata. Treatment reported: oral pan-JAK inhibitor, 5-10 mg twice daily. Extracted RNA was reverse transcribed, and the resulting cDNA served as sequencing template. Sequencing used immunoSEQ multiplex PCR; TCRdb keeps in-frame clones, though not all of them. The table records 200,000 to 250,000 clones, 64% of them present only once. The sequences come from CD4+ T cells sorted from blood, collected at week 4, from a patient treated with tofacitinib. All receptors come from a human donor with alopecia areata.

To note about this clone: The junction departs from the called germline gene at one end, perhaps through a read error. This chain links TRBV10-3 with TRBJ2-3; TRBD2 matches 10 bases. The germline CDR1 and CDR2 sequences are ENHRY and SYGVKD. CDR3 length equals 16 residues. Here the CDR3 DNA reads TGTGCCATCAGCGAGTCCACTAGCGGGGCCCCAGATACGCAGTATTTT. It yields the protein CAISESTSGAPDTQYF.

The chain joins TRBV6-1 to TRBJ1-6; tentatively, D is TRBD1 (5 bases). Germline CDR1 and CDR2: MNHNS and SASEGT. Trimming took off 8 bases at V and 3 bases at J, with 11 bases between the two ends. This CDR3 is built from 14 residues. The CDR3 loop is CASQEDSYNSPLHF. The CDR3 nucleotides read TGTGCCAGCCAGGAAGACAGCTATAATTCACCCCTCCACTTT.